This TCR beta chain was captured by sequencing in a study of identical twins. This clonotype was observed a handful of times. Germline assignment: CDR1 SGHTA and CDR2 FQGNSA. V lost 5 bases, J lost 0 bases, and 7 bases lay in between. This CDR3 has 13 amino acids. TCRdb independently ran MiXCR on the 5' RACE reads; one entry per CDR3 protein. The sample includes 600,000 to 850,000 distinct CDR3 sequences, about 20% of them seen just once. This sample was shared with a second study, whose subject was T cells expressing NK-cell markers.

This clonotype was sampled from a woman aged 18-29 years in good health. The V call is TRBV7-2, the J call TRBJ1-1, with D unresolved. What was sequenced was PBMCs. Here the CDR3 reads CASSVMMNTEAFF. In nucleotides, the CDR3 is TGTGCCAGCAGCGTGATGATGAACACTGAAGCTTTCTTT.